This T cell receptor (beta chain) stems from a study of T cells in Graves' hyperthyroidism and ophthalmopathy. Study-level findings and limits: Model output signaled ophthalmopathy a median 6.5 months ahead of onset. Ophthalmopathy cases were set apart from stable hyperthyroidism by a 13 V-J model. Within blood appeared most thyroid clonotypes that had expanded above 0.001.

Germline assignment: CDR1 MDHEN and CDR2 SYDVKM. The CDR3 spans 17 residues. V shed 2 bases and J shed 2 bases, with 19 bases lying between them. Using RNA transcripts as the source, TCR beta CDR3 regions were amplified. Initially, a first-round RT-PCR of the TCR CDR3 employed the HTBI primer set. TCRdb ran MiXCR on the multiplex PCR reads and lists one entry per CDR3 protein. The table includes fewer than 650,000 distinct CDR3 sequences, 46% detected once. About this clonotype itself: No antigen is known for it.

Exclusion criteria comprised uncontrolled infection, other autoimmune disease, pregnancy or lactation. This sequence originates from an adult woman with Graves' disease, either hyperthyroidism or ophthalmopathy (not recorded which). Specimen: peripheral blood or thyroid tissue (not recorded which). The V and J genes are TRBV28 and TRBJ2-7; weak D call: TRBD2 (6 bases). The CDR3 sequence: CASSLPPFPSAAYEQYF. The CDR3 DNA is TGTGCCAGCAGTTTACCACCCTTTCCTAGCGCAGCCTACGAGCAGTACTTC.